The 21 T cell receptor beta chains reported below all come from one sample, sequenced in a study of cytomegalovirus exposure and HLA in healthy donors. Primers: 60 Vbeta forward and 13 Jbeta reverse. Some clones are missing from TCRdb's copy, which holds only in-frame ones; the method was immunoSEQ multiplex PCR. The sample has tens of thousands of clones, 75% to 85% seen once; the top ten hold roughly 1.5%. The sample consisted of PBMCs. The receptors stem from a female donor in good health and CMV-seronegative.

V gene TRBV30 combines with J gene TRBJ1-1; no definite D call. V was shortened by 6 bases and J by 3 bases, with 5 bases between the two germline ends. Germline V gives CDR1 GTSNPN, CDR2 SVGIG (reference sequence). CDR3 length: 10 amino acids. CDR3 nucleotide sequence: TGTGCCTGCCTCGACACTGAAGCTTTCTTT. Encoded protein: CACLDTEAFF. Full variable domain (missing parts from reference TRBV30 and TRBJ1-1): SQTIHQWPATLVQPVGSPLSLECTVEGTSNPNLYWYRQAAGRGLQLLFYSVGIGQISSEVPQNLSASRPQDRQFILSSKKLLLSDSGFYLCACLDTEAFFGQGTRLTVV.

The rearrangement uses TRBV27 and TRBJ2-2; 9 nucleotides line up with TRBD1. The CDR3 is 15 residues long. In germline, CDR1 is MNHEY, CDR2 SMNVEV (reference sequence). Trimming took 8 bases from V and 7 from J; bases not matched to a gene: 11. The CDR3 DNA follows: TGTGCCAGCCGGCGCGGGACAGGGTTCCACGGGGAGCTGTTTTTT. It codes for CASRRGTGFHGELFF.

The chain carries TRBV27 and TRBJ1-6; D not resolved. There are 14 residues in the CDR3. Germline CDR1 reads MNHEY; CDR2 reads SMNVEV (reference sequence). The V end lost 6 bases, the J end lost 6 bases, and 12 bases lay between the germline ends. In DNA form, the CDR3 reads TGTGCCAGCAGAAGTGATCTAACTAATTCACCCCTCCACTTT. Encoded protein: CASRSDLTNSPLHF.

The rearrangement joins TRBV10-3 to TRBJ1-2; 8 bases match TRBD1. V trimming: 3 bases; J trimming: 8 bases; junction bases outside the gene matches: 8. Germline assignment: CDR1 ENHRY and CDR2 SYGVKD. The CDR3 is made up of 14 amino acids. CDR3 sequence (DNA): TGTGCCATCAGTGAAGGACAGGGCCAGGGAGGCTACACCTTC. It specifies CAISEGQGQGGYTF.

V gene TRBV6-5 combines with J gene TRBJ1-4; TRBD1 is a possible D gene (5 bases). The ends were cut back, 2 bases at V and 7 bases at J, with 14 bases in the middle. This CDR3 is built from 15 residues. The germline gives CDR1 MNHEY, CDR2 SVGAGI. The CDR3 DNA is TGTGCCAGCAGTTACGTGGGGCGCCTGGGTGAAAAACTGTTTTTT. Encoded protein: CASSYVGRLGEKLFF.

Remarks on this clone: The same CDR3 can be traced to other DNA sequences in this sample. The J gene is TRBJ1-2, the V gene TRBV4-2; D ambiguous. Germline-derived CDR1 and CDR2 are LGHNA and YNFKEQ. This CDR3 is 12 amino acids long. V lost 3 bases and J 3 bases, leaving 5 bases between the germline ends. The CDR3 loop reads CASSQDYYGYTF. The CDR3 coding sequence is TGTGCCAGCAGCCAGGACTACTATGGCTACACCTTC.

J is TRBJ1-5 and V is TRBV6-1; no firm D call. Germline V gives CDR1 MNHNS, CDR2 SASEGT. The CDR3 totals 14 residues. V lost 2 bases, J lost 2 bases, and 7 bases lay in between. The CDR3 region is CASSEKHGNQPQHF. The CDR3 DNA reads TGTGCCAGCAGTGAAAAACACGGCAATCAGCCCCAGCATTTT.

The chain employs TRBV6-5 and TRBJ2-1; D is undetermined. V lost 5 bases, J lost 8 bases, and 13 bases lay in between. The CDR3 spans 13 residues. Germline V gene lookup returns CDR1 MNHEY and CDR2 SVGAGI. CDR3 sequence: CASSPRREDEQFF. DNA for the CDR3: TGTGCCAGCAGTCCCCGGAGAGAGGATGAGCAGTTCTTC.

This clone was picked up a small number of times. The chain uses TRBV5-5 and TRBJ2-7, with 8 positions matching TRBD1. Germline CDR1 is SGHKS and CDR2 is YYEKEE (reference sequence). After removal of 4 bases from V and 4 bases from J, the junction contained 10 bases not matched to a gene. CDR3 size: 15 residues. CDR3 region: CASSADSRGLYEQYF. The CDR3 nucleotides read TGTGCCAGCAGCGCCGATTCCAGGGGGCTTTACGAGCAGTACTTC.

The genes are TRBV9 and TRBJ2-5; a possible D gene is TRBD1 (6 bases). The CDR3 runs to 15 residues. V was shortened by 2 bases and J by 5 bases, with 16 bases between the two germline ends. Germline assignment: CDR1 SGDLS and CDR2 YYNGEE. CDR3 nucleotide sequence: TGTGCCAGCAGCGTTGTGGGACAAGAAGGGGAGACCCAGTACTTC. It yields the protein CASSVVGQEGETQYF.

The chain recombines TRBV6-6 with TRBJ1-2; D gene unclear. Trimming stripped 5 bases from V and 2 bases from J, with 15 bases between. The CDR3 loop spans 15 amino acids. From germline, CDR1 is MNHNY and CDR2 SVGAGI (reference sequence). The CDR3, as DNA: TGTGCCAGCAGTCCCCGCGCCGCGGGAAACTATGGCTACACCTTC. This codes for CASSPRAAGNYGYTF.

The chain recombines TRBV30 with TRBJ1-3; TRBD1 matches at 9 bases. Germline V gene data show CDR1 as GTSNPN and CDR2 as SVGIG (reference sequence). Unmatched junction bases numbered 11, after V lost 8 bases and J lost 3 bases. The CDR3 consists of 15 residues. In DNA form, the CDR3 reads TGTGCCCGTACAGCAGGGACAGGGAGTGGAAACACCATATATTTT. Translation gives CARTAGTGSGNTIYF.

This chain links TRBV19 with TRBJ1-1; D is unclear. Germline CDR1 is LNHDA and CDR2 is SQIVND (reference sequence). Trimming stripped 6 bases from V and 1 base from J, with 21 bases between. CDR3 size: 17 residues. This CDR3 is CASRLTPRERRNTEAFF. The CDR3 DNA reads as TGTGCCAGTAGGCTCACCCCCAGAGAGAGGAGGAACACTGAAGCTTTCTTT.

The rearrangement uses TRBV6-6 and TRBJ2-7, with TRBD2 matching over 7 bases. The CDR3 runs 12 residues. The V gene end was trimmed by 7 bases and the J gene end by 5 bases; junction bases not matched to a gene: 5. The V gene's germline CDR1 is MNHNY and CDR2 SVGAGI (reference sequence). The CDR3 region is CASTHREDEQYF. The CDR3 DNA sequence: TGTGCCAGCACCCACCGGGAGGACGAGCAGTACTTC.

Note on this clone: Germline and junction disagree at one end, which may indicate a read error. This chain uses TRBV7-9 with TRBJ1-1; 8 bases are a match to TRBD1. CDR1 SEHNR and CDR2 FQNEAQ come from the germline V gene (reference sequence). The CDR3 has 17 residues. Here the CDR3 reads CSSSYARGGTGNTEAFF. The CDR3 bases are TGTTCCAGCAGCTACGCCCGGGGCGGGACAGGGAACACTGAAGCTTTCTTT.

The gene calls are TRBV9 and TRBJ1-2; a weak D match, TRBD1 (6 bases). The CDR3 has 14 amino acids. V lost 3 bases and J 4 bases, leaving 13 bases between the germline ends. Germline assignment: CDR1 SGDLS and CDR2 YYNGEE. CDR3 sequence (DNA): TGTGCCAGCAGCGGCCCGAGGACAGCCTATGGCTACACCTTC. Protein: CASSGPRTAYGYTF. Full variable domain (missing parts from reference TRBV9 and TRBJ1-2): DSGVTQTPKHLITATGQRVTLRCSPRSGDLSVYWYQQSLDQGLQFLIQYYNGEERAKGNILERFSAQQFPDLHSELNLSSLELGDSALYFCASSGPRTAYGYTFGSGTRLTVV.

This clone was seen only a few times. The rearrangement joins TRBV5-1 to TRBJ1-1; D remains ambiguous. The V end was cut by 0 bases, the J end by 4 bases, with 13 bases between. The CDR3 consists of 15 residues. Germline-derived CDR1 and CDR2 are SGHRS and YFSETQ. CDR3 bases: TGCGCCAGCAGCTTGGAAGCGGGTCGGGGCACTGAAGCTTTCTTT. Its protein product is CASSLEAGRGTEAFF.

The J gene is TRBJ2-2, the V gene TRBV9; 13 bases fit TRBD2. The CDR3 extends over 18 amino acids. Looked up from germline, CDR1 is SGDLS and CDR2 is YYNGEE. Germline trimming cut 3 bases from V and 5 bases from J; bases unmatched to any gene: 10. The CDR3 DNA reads TGTGCCAGCAGCGCACAACTAGCGGGGGGGCCTCGAACCGGGGAGCTGTTTTTT. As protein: CASSAQLAGGPRTGELFF.

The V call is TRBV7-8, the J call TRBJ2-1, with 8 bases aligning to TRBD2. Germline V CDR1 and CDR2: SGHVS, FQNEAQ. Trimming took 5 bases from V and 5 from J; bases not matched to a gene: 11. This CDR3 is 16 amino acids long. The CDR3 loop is CASSPGGRGIDNEQFF. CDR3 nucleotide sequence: TGTGCCAGCAGCCCGGGGGGGCGGGGTATCGACAATGAGCAGTTCTTC. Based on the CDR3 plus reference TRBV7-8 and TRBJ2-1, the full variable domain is GAGVSQSPRYKVAKRGQDVALRCDPISGHVSLFWYQQALGQGPEFLTYFQNEAQLDKSGLPSDRFFAERPEGSVSTLKIQRTQQEDSAVYLCASSPGGRGIDNEQFFGPGTRLTVL.

The CDR3 sequence is CAIRNRTNYGYTF. The CDR3 nucleotides read TGTGCCATCAGGAACAGGACTAACTATGGCTACACCTTC. This rearrangement joins TRBV10-3 to TRBJ1-2, with D maybe TRBD1 (5 bases). The V end lost 6 bases, the J end lost 0 bases, and 8 bases lay between the germline ends. The CDR3 length is 13 residues. Germline loops: CDR1 ENHRY, CDR2 SYGVKD.

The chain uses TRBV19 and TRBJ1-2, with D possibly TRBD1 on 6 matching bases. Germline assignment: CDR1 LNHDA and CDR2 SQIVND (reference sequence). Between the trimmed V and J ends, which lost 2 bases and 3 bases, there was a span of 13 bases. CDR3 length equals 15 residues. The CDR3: CASSIYGRGDYGYTF. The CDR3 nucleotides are TGTGCCAGTAGTATATATGGCAGGGGCGACTATGGCTACACCTTC. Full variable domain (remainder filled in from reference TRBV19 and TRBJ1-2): DGGITQSPKYLFRKEGQNVTLSCEQNLNHDAMYWYRQDPGQGLRLIYYSQIVNDFQKGDIAEGYSVSREKKESFPLTVTSAQKNPTAFYLCASSIYGRGDYGYTFGSGTRLTVV.